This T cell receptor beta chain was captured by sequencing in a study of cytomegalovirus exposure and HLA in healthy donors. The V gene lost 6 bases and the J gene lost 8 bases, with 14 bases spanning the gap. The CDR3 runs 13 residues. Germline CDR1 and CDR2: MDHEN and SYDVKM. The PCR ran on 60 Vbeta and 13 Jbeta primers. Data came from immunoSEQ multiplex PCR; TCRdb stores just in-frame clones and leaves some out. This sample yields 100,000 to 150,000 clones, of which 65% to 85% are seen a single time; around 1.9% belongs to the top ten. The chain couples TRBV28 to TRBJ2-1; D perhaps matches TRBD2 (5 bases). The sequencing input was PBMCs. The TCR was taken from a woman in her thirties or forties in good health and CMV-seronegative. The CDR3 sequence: CASSPIDSDEQFF. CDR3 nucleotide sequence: TGTGCCAGCAGCCCGATCGATAGCGATGAGCAGTTCTTC. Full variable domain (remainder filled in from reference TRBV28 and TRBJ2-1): DVKVTQSSRYLVKRTGEKVFLECVQDMDHENMFWYRQDPGLGLRLIYFSYDVKMKEKGDIPEGYSVSREKKERFSLILESASTNQTSMYLCASSPIDSDEQFFGPGTRLTVL.